This T cell receptor beta chain came from a study of blood T cell repertoires in COVID-19 (dated by TCRdb to the early 2020s). About the study as a whole: Collaborator samples came from the United States, Italy and Spain and covered acute and convalescent phases of COVID-19. The prospective study material was composed of cDNA or gDNA derived from T cells, B-cell-depleted T cells, or PBMCs. The dataset comprised deeply sampled blood TCRbeta repertoires from subjects exposed to, actively infected with, or recovered from COVID-19. The repertoires were released in a freely available public database intended as a resource for research on the immune response to SARS-CoV-2. Samples were obtained from the ongoing ImmuneRACE study (first 160 participants) and from 1,254 subjects provided by 6 global collaborators. The sample metadata nearly always contained a de-identified subject ID, COVID-19 status, age in years and sex. Where HLA class I and class II types were available, the types were taken from metadata supplied by the sample provider, not from assay-based typing.

The immunoSEQ Assay, a bias-controlled multiplex PCR, was used to amplify TCRbeta CDR3 regions from genomic DNA. In the original analysis: The number of nucleated cells in each sample was estimated from the amplification of reference gene primers within the assay. Sequence reads were collapsed and filtered to measure the absolute abundance of every unique TCRbeta CDR3 rearrangement. For each sample, productive Simpson clonality was calculated as the square root of Simpson's diversity index across productive rearrangements. TCRdb stores this immuneACCESS table with in-frame sequences only. Part of the clones is absent; in the studies checked, under half of the shortfall reflects unresolved V genes, and no reason is known for the rest. From that table come the V and J calls and clone size; the DNA was used to work out D and trimming. This sample comprises hundreds of thousands of clones, about 88% of them detected only once. In total, the top ten clones hold about 3% of the sample.

CDR1 and CDR2 were assigned from the germline V gene as MNHEY and SVGAGI. At the junction V is shortened by 6 bases and J by 4 bases, with 10 bases in between. Reading from cysteine to phenylalanine, the CDR3 counts 14 amino acids. Of the read, only the CDR3 DNA is kept; its 42 bases are in frame from base 1. Enrolling through a virtual design, the prospective study's participants ranged in age from about 18 to 89 years and lived across 20 to 25 United States geographic areas. To assign participants to cohorts, the prospective study relied on clinical history that participants themselves reported in a screening survey and a study questionnaire. Recovered participants in ImmuneRACE Cohort 3 were defined by two consecutive negative NP/OP PCR tests, clearance by a healthcare professional, or resolution of symptoms. In the prospective study, whole blood, serum and a nasopharyngeal or oropharyngeal swab were collected from each participant by mobile phlebotomists. Over a roughly 2-month period, participants in the prospective study had the option of providing additional blood draws and questionnaires. Prospective study blood samples were shipped either frozen or at room temperature before DNA extraction.

General findings and caveats noted by the study authors: Clinical and demographic metadata were provided uncurated, with the amount varying by source and participant.

This clone was counted a single time. Its antigen is unknown. No quality values exist for individual bases; no much larger clone is one base distant. Sequenced input: PBMCs or T cells enriched from blood (not recorded which). The chain couples TRBV6-5 to TRBJ1-6; no confident D gene assignment can be made. The sequence was collected from a woman in her fifties or sixties who had recovered from COVID-19. The CDR3 loop reads CASRYSEYNSPLHF. The nucleotide sequence reads TGTGCCAGCAGGTACAGCGAATATAATTCACCCCTCCACTTT.